Described below is a single T cell receptor (beta chain) sequence and its context. The germline V gene encodes CDR1 SEHNR and CDR2 FQNEAQ (reference sequence). Between the trimmed V and J ends, which lost 3 bases and 1 base, there was a span of 18 bases. CDR3 size: 17 residues. This sample was taken from a study of graft-versus-host responses after intestinal transplantation. At the level of the study: Multivisceral, liver-intestinal, or isolated intestinal grafts were transplanted into recipients.

This table comes from immunoSEQ multiplex PCR, and its TCRdb copy is limited to in-frame clones, with some not included. The sample consists of 75,000 to 100,000 clones, more than 80% of them appearing once. Sequencing was performed on PBMCs, taken 450 to 480 days after intestinal transplant. The receptor was derived from a human patient who received an intestinal transplant, so some T cells may come from the graft donor. The chain combines TRBV7-9 with TRBJ1-1; perhaps TRBD1 as D (5 bases). The CDR3 bases are TGTGCCAGCAGCTTCCCAGGGACTTGGGGACGGAACACTGAAGCTTTCTTT. Residues: CASSFPGTWGRNTEAFF.